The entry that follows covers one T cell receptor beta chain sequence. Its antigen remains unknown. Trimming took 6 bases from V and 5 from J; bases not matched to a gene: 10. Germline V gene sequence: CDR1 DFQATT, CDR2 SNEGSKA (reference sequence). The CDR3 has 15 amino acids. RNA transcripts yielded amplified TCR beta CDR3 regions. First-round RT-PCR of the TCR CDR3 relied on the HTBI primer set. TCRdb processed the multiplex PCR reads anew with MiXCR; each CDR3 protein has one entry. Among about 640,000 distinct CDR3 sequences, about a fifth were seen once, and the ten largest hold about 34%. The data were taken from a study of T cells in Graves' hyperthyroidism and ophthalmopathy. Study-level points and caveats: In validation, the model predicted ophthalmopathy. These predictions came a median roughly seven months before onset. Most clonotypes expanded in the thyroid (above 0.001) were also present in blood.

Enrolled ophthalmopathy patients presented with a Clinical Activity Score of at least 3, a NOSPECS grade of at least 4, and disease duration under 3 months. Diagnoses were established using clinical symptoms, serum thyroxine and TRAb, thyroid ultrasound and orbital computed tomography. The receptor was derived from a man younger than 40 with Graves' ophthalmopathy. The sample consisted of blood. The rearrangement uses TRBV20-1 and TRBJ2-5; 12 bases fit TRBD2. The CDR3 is CSAQSSGRAEETQYF. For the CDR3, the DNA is TGCAGTGCGCAGTCTAGCGGGAGGGCCGAGGAGACCCAGTACTTC.